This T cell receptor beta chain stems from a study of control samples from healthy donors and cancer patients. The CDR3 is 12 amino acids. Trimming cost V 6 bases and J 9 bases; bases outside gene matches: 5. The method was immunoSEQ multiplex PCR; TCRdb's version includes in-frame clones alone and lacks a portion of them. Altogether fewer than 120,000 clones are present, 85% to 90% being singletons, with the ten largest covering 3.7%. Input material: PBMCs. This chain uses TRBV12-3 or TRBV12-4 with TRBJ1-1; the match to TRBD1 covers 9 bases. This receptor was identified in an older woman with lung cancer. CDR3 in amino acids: CASSAGTGKAFF. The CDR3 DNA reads TGTGCCAGCAGCGCCGGGACAGGGAAAGCTTTCTTT.